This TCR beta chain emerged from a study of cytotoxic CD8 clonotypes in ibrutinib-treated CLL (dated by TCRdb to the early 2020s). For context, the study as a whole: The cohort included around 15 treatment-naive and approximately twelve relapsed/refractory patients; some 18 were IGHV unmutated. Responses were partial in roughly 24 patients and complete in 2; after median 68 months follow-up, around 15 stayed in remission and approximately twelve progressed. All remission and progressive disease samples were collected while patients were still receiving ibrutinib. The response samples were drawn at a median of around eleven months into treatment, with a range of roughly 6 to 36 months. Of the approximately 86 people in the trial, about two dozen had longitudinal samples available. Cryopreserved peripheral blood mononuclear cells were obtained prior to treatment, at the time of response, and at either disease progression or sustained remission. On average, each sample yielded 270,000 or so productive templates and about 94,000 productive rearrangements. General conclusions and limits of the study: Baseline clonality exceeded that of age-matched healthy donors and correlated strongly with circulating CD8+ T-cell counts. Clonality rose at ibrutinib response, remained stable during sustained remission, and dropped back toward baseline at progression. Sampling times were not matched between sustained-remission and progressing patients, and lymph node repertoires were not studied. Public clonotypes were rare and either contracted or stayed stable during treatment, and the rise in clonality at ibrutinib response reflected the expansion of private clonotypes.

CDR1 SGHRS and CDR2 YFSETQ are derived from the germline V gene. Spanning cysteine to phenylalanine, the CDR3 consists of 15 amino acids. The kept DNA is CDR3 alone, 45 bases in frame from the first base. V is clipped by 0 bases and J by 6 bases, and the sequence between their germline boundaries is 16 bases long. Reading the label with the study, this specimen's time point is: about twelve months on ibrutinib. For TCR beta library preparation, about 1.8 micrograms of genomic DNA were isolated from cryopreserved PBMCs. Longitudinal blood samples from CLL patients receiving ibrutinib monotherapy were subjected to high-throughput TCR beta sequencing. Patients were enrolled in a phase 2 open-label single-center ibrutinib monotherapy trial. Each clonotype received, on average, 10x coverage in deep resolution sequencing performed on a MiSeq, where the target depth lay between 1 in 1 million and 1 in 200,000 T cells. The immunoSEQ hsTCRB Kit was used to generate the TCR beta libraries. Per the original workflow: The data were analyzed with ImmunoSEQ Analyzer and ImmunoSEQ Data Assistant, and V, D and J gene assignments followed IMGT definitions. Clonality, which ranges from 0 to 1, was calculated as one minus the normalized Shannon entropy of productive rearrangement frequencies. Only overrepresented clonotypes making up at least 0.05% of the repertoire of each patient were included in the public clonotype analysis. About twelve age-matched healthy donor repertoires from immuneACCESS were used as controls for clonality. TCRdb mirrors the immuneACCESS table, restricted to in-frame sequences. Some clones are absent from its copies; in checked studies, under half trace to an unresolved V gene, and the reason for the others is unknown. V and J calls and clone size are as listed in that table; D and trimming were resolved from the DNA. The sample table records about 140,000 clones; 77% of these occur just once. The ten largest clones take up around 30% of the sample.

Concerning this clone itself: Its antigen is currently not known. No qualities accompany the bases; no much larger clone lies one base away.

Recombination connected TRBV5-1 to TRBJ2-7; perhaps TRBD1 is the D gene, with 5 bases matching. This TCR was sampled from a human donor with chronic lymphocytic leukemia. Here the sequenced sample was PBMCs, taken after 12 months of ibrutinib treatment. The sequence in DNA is TGCGCCAGCAGCTTGGGGCTAGGGGTCCAACGCGAGCAGTACTTC. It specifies CASSLGLGVQREQYF.